The 25 T cell receptor beta chains below come from one sample, sequenced in a study of shared clonotypes between healthy human individuals. Here immunoSEQ multiplex PCR was the method, and the copy in TCRdb shows in-frame clones only, minus some. The table lists a few million clones, roughly 93% of them singletons. The sequenced sample consisted of naive CD4+ T cells from PBMCs. Subset of the sample: CD45RA+ positively selected. These receptors were taken from a man aged 18 to 30 in good health. Some clones in this sample may be carry-over from other donors' samples.

The chain couples TRBV5-1 to TRBJ2-7, with TRBD2 matching 7 bases. Looked up from germline, CDR1 is SGHRS and CDR2 is YFSETQ. The CDR3 spans 17 residues. The trim removed 4 bases at V and 0 bases at J, leaving 13 bases unmatched. The CDR3 is CASSPHSLALSSYEQYF. The CDR3 DNA follows: TGCGCCAGCAGCCCCCATTCACTAGCGCTTAGCTCCTACGAGCAGTACTTC. The full variable domain, in which reference TRBV5-1 and TRBJ2-7 provide the parts outside the CDR3, is KAGVTQTPRYLIKTRGQQVTLSCSPISGHRSVSWYQQTPGQGLQFLFEYFSETQRNKGNFPGRFSGRQFSNSRSEMNVSTLELGDSALYLCASSPHSLALSSYEQYFGPGTRLTVT.

With regard to this clone: The same CDR3 also results from other DNA sequences found in this sample. V gene TRBV10-3 combines with J gene TRBJ1-3, with D maybe TRBD1 (5 bases). The CDR3 contains 13 residues. The V end lost 5 bases, the J end lost 4 bases, and 9 bases lay between the germline ends. Per the germline V gene, CDR1 is ENHRY and CDR2 is SYGVKD. In DNA, the CDR3 is TGTGCCATCAGTCAGACAGCCGGAAACACCATATATTTT. This sequence encodes CAISQTAGNTIYF.

V and J are TRBV2 and TRBJ2-7; 8 nucleotides match TRBD1. There are 13 residues in the CDR3. Germline V gene lookup returns CDR1 SNHLY and CDR2 FYNNEI. J lost 4 bases, V lost 3 bases, and 2 bases had no gene match. The CDR3 reads CASSDRGRYEQYF. The CDR3 DNA sequence: TGTGCCAGCAGTGACAGGGGGCGGTACGAGCAGTACTTC.

The chain joins TRBV5-4 to TRBJ2-1, with D perhaps TRBD1 (6 bases). V lost 2 bases, J lost 3 bases, and 12 bases lay in between. The CDR3 has 15 amino acids. Germline-derived CDR1 and CDR2 are SGHNT and YYREEE (reference sequence). The CDR3 nucleotides read TGTGCCAGCAGCTTAGGGGGAGAGGGCTACAATGAGCAGTTCTTC. Protein: CASSLGGEGYNEQFF.

The J gene is TRBJ2-5, the V gene TRBV18; D is possibly TRBD1 (5 bases). Trimming left V 5 bases short and J 3 bases short, with 10 bases between. Per germline, CDR1 KGHSH and CDR2 LQKENI. The CDR3 totals 13 residues. The DNA for the CDR3 is TGTGCCAGCTCATCCCAACAGGAAGAGACCCAGTACTTC. Encoded protein: CASSSQQEETQYF. The complete variable domain, with remaining parts taken from reference TRBV18 and TRBJ2-5, reads NAGVMQNPRHLVRRRGQEARLRCSPMKGHSHVYWYRQLPEEGLKFMVYLQKENIIDESGMPKERFSAEFPKEGPSILRIQQVVRGDSAAYFCASSSQQEETQYFGPGTRLLVL.

The V call is TRBV2, the J call TRBJ2-2, with 8 positions matching TRBD1. Losses at the gene ends were 5 bases for V and 5 bases for J; bases not matched to a gene: 10. CDR1 and CDR2 from the germline V gene are SNHLY and FYNNEI. This CDR3 contains 16 residues. The chain's CDR3 is CASSPRTGSKTGELFF. CDR3 bases: TGTGCCAGCAGTCCTCGGACAGGGAGTAAAACCGGGGAGCTGTTTTTT.

V is TRBV19 and J is TRBJ2-1; D may be TRBD2 (6 bases). Germline values: CDR1 LNHDA, CDR2 SQIVND (reference sequence). The CDR3 is 15 residues long. V lost 0 bases and J 4 bases, leaving 10 bases between the germline ends. The CDR3: CASSIEGTAYNEQFF. The DNA for the CDR3 is TGTGCCAGTAGTATAGAGGGGACTGCATACAATGAGCAGTTCTTC.

This chain uses TRBV7-8 with TRBJ1-2; tentative D call: TRBD1 (5 bases). The CDR3 runs to 14 residues. Trimming cost V 1 base and J 6 bases, with 12 bases left between them. Germline V CDR1 and CDR2: SGHVS, FQNEAQ. The CDR3 nucleotides read TGTGCCAGCAGCTTAGAACAGGCCTACAATGGCTACACCTTC. It yields the protein CASSLEQAYNGYTF. Full variable domain (outside the CDR3, taken from reference TRBV7-8 and TRBJ1-2): GAGVSQSPRYKVAKRGQDVALRCDPISGHVSLFWYQQALGQGPEFLTYFQNEAQLDKSGLPSDRFFAERPEGSVSTLKIQRTQQEDSAVYLCASSLEQAYNGYTFGSGTRLTVV.

This clone was detected only once. V gene TRBV13 combines with J gene TRBJ2-7; TRBD1 agrees at 7 bases. The CDR3 has 14 residues. Germline-derived CDR1 and CDR2 are PRHDT and FYEKMQ (reference sequence). The junction had 2 bases not matched to a gene; V was cut back by 0 bases and J by 3 bases. This CDR3 reads CASSLGDRLYEQYF. CDR3 DNA: TGTGCCAGCAGCTTAGGGGACAGGCTCTACGAGCAGTACTTC.

The rearrangement links TRBV9 to TRBJ2-3; 12 bases map to TRBD2. The CDR3 consists of 20 residues. V was pared by 0 bases and J by 3 bases, with 14 bases of the junction left unmatched. Germline CDR1 reads SGDLS; CDR2 reads YYNGEE. This CDR3 is CASSVATAGLAGKKTDTQYF. As DNA, the CDR3 is TGTGCCAGCAGCGTAGCTACGGCCGGACTAGCGGGGAAAAAAACAGATACGCAGTATTTT.

The chain employs TRBV11-2 and TRBJ2-1; 15 nucleotides agree with TRBD2. The CDR3 extends over 16 amino acids. With V trimmed by 3 bases and J by 10 bases, 7 bases remained unmatched. CDR1 and CDR2 (germline): SGHAT, FQNNGV. The chain's CDR3 is CASSFNTGLAGGEQFF. In nucleotides, the CDR3 is TGTGCCAGCAGCTTCAATACTGGACTAGCGGGAGGGGAGCAGTTCTTC.

This sequence joins TRBV6-6 and TRBJ2-7; 8 positions agree with TRBD1. The CDR3 is 15 residues long. With 0 bases clipped from V and 3 bases from J, the junction kept 4 bases outside the gene matches. Germline lookup yields CDR1 MNHNY and CDR2 SVGAGI (reference sequence). The CDR3 sequence: CASSYSDRGYYEQYF. The CDR3, as DNA: TGTGCCAGCAGTTACTCCGACAGGGGATACTACGAGCAGTACTTC.

The V and J genes are TRBV5-8 and TRBJ2-7, with D tentatively TRBD1 (6 bases). V was clipped by 4 bases and J by 4 bases, with 15 bases between them. CDR3 length equals 14 residues. The germline V gene encodes CDR1 SGHTS and CDR2 YDEGEE. CDR3 bases: TGTGCCAGCAGCCCCGACAGGAGACGATACGAGCAGTACTTC. It encodes CASSPDRRRYEQYF.

This chain links TRBV30 with TRBJ1-1; D is possibly TRBD1 (6 bases). CDR1 is GTSNPN and CDR2 is SVGIG in the germline V gene (reference sequence). The CDR3 totals 13 residues. Trimming removed 4 bases from V and 3 bases from J, with 12 bases in between. CDR3 sequence: CAWTWSGDTEAFF. CDR3 DNA sequence: TGTGCCTGGACGTGGTCAGGGGACACTGAAGCTTTCTTT.

The chain is built from TRBV7-2 and TRBJ2-1; 11 nucleotides agree with TRBD2. The V segment lost 5 bases and the J segment 3 bases; nucleotides outside the gene matches: 6. The germline V gene encodes CDR1 SGHTA and CDR2 FQGNSA. The CDR3 is 16 amino acids. The CDR3 is CASSPLAGGIYNEQFF. The CDR3, as DNA: TGTGCCAGCAGCCCTTTAGCGGGAGGGATCTACAATGAGCAGTTCTTC.

About this clone itself: The same CDR3 arises from other DNA sequences in this sample as well. The V call is TRBV28, the J call TRBJ2-5, with 9 positions matching TRBD2. Losses at the gene ends were 5 bases for V and 4 bases for J; bases not matched to a gene: 5. Germline CDR1 and CDR2: MDHEN and SYDVKM. The CDR3 is 14 amino acids. CDR3 DNA sequence: TGTGCCAGCAGTAGTCCAGCGGGAGGAGAGACCCAGTACTTC. Translating it yields CASSSPAGGETQYF.

This chain uses TRBV2 with TRBJ2-7, with 7 nucleotides matching TRBD1. The CDR3 totals 13 residues. CDR1 and CDR2 from the germline V gene are SNHLY and FYNNEI. The ends lost 3 bases at V and 3 bases at J; junction bases unmatched: 2. The CDR3 reads CASSDGTDYEQYF. For the CDR3, the DNA is TGTGCCAGCAGTGATGGGACAGACTACGAGCAGTACTTC.

The gene calls are TRBV6-1 and TRBJ2-7, with TRBD2 matching 10 bases. Germline V gives CDR1 MNHNS, CDR2 SASEGT. The CDR3 spans 15 residues. V dropped 7 bases and J dropped 1; count of bases not matched to a gene: 7. The CDR3 region is CASTPGLAFSYEQYF. Here the CDR3 DNA reads TGTGCCAGCACGCCGGGACTAGCGTTTTCCTACGAGCAGTACTTC.

V gene TRBV6-5 combines with J gene TRBJ2-7; D is undetermined. Trimming pared 6 bases from V and 8 bases from J, leaving 17 bases between. CDR1 and CDR2 from the germline V gene are MNHEY and SVGAGI. CDR3 length: 13 residues. CDR3 nucleotides: TGTGCCAGCAGCGGTCCCAATGGGGTGCAGCAGTACTTC. Protein sequence: CASSGPNGVQQYF.

This sequence joins TRBV10-1 and TRBJ2-3, with D hard to call. Germline lookup yields CDR1 WNHNN and CDR2 SYGVQD (reference sequence). The CDR3 extends over 16 amino acids. V lost 10 bases and J lost 1, with 21 bases in between. The CDR3 loop reads CATTQGPRGRTDTQYF. Here the CDR3 DNA reads TGCGCCACTACCCAAGGACCCCGCGGTCGCACAGATACGCAGTATTTT.

The genes are TRBV7-9 and TRBJ1-1; D is perhaps TRBD1 (5 bases). The CDR3 consists of 19 residues. With 2 bases removed from V and 6 bases from J, the gap between germline ends came to 28 bases. Germline V gives CDR1 SEHNR, CDR2 FQNEAQ (reference sequence). DNA for the CDR3: TGTGCCAGCAGCTTAAATTTGGGATGGGCAGGGCCCCGGGCGGCTGAAGCTTTCTTT. Protein: CASSLNLGWAGPRAAEAFF. Complete variable domain (other parts from reference TRBV7-9 and TRBJ1-1): DTGVSQNPRHKITKRGQNVTFRCDPISEHNRLYWYRQTLGQGPEFLTYFQNEAQLEKSRLLSDRFSAERPKGSFSTLEIQRTEQGDSAMYLCASSLNLGWAGPRAAEAFFGQGTRLTVV.

In regard to this clone: At the DNA level, this CDR3 is encoded by other sequences in the same sample as well. The gene calls are TRBV5-1 and TRBJ2-3, with D unclear. The CDR3 covers 14 residues. Trimming took off 0 bases at V and 2 bases at J, with 7 bases between the two ends. From germline, CDR1 is SGHRS and CDR2 YFSETQ. The CDR3 sequence: CASSLAKDTDTQYF. CDR3 DNA sequence: TGCGCCAGCAGCTTGGCAAAGGACACAGATACGCAGTATTTT.

The chain joins TRBV11-2 to TRBJ2-1; D gene unclear. The V end lost 1 base, the J end lost 12 bases, and 1 base lay between the germline ends. The germline V gene encodes CDR1 SGHAT and CDR2 FQNNGV. The CDR3 runs 9 residues. The DNA for the CDR3 is TGTGCCAGCAGCTTAGGGCAGTTCTTC. Amino acids: CASSLGQFF.

The rearrangement links TRBV6-6 to TRBJ2-3, with 8 bases that match TRBD2. The CDR3 sequence is 16 residues long. V was clipped by 2 bases and J by 7 bases; unmatched bases: 11. Germline V gene data show CDR1 as MNHNY and CDR2 as SVGAGI (reference sequence). CDR3 sequence reads: CASSYPGGAGAYTQYF. The CDR3 bases are TGTGCCAGCAGTTACCCGGGGGGAGCGGGAGCGTATACGCAGTATTTT.

As DNA, the CDR3 is TGTGCCAGCAAGAAAAGCGGGACCTCCTACAATGAGCAGTTCTTC. It encodes CASKKSGTSYNEQFF. The V gene is TRBV6-5, the J gene TRBJ2-1; 7 nucleotides line up with TRBD2. The CDR3 runs to 15 residues. Germline loops: CDR1 MNHEY, CDR2 SVGAGI. Unmatched junction bases numbered 6, after V lost 7 bases and J lost 0 bases.